A selection of T cell receptor beta chains follows, all from one sample in a study of response to subunit inactivated influenza vaccine. One entry per CDR3 protein results from TCRdb running MiXCR on the RT-PCR reads. This table has some 640,000 distinct CDR3 sequences, roughly 14% appearing once. The sample here was PBMCs from blood, taken 14 days before vaccination. The origin of the receptors is a man in his fifties who received an inactivated influenza vaccine. CDR3s include the opening cysteine and the closing phenylalanine or tryptophan. D genes are given only for firm matches. A clone size is listed for some rows: how often the clone was seen (once, few, many), or a class if it is expanded.

D,size,J,V,CDR3,DNA
NA,few,TRBJ2-2,TRBV14,CASSQAWPSNTGELFF,TGTGCCAGCAGCCAAGCTTGGCCATCTAACACCGGGGAGCTGTTTTTT
NA,few,TRBJ2-1,TRBV12-3/TRBV12-4,CASSRFGAGSYNEQFF,TGTGCCAGCAGTAGGTTCGGGGCGGGATCCTACAATGAGCAGTTCTTC
TRBD2,NA,TRBJ2-7,TRBV7-2,CASSREARREQYF,TGTGCCAGCAGCCGGGAGGCCCGCCGGGAGCAGTACTTC
NA,NA,TRBJ2-3,TRBV6-1,CASSARVGRADTQYF,TGTGCCAGCAGTGCTAGGGTGGGCCGCGCAGATACGCAGTATTTT
NA,few,TRBJ2-3,TRBV29-1,CSVESGWTDTQYF,TGCAGCGTTGAATCGGGTTGGACAGATACGCAGTATTTT
NA,few,TRBJ1-3,TRBV4-3,CASSQLLVPEKDTRNTIYF,TGCGCCAGCAGCCAACTTTTGGTCCCAGAGAAGGACACAAGAAACACCATATATTTT
NA,few,TRBJ2-7,TRBV25-1,CASTGNSYEQYF,TGTGCCAGCACGGGGAACAGCTACGAGCAGTACTTC
TRBD1,NA,TRBJ2-5,TRBV5-1,CASSLQLGHRGRLETQYF,TGCGCCAGCAGCTTACAATTGGGTCACAGGGGGCGCCTGGAGACCCAGTACTTC
NA,NA,TRBJ1-1,TRBV4-1,CASSQVATASNTEAFF,TGCGCCAGCAGCCAAGTAGCGACAGCATCGAACACTGAAGCTTTCTTT
NA,NA,TRBJ1-1,TRBV5-1,CASSSGSVAFF,TGCGCCAGCAGCTCAGGCTCCGTAGCTTTCTTT
NA,many,TRBJ2-5,TRBV12-3/TRBV12-4,CASSFGREETQYF,TGTGCCAGCAGTTTTGGCAGGGAAGAGACCCAGTACTTC
TRBD2,many,TRBJ2-1,TRBV11-2,CASSLRGGEQFF,TGTGCCAGCAGCTTACGGGGGGGTGAGCAGTTCTTC
TRBD2,few,TRBJ2-2,TRBV24-1,CATSDLWTSGRGDGELFF,TGTGCCACCAGTGATTTATGGACTAGCGGGAGAGGAGACGGGGAGCTGTTTTTT